These 3 T cell receptor beta chains originate from one sample sequenced in a study of blood T cell repertoires in COVID-19. The protocol was immunoSEQ multiplex PCR, while the TCRdb copy is restricted to in-frame clones and leaves out a portion. Among 120,000 to 150,000 clones listed, 85% were seen once. Source material: PBMCs or T cells enriched from blood (not recorded which). Receptors were obtained from a woman aged 40 to 50 who had recovered from COVID-19.

This chain connects TRBV5-1 to TRBJ1-1; 7 nucleotides line up with TRBD1. Germline V gene sequence: CDR1 SGHRS, CDR2 YFSETQ. V shed 2 bases and J 3 bases; nucleotides not matched to a gene: 10. The CDR3 covers 16 residues. The CDR3 loop is CASSFDYRGWDTEAFF. CDR3 coding DNA: TGCGCCAGCAGCTTCGATTACAGGGGATGGGACACTGAAGCTTTCTTT.

The chain carries TRBV12-3 or TRBV12-4 and TRBJ2-1, with 7 bases aligning to TRBD1. This CDR3 contains 13 residues. With 7 bases clipped from V and 9 bases from J, the junction kept 9 bases outside the gene matches. CDR3 sequence (DNA): TGTGCCAGCAAGGTGGAAACAGGGGTTGAGCAGTTCTTC. Its protein product is CASKVETGVEQFF.

This clone was observed at least ten times. The rearrangement uses TRBV19 and TRBJ2-7, with TRBD1 matching over 8 bases. From germline, CDR1 is LNHDA and CDR2 SQIVND (reference sequence). Germline trimming cut 5 bases from V and 6 bases from J; bases unmatched to any gene: 6. This CDR3 is 13 amino acids long. The CDR3 region has the DNA TGTGCCAGTAGTTCCCAGGGGGCAGGCGAGCAGTACTTC. This codes for CASSSQGAGEQYF.